The 32 T cell receptor beta chains presented below share a single source sample, sequenced in a study of regulatory T cells in long-lasting Graves disease. Time point here: newly diagnosed GD, antithyroid drugs for less than 3 months. Construction of the TCR library relied on RNA isolated from PBMCs. Assembly of TCR beta libraries relied on iRepertoire HTBI primers together with Arm-PCR of CDR3 regions. MiXCR, applied by TCRdb to the multiplex PCR reads, yields one record per CDR3 protein. The table records hundreds of thousands of distinct CDR3 sequences, approximately 13% of them present only once. This sample also appeared in a second study, on T cells in Graves' hyperthyroidism and ophthalmopathy.

Sample: peripheral blood mononuclear cells (PBMCs), taken at new diagnosis, from a patient treated with antithyroid drugs. Receptor source: a man aged 25 to 40 with Graves disease.

This clonotype was recorded at least ten times. The gene calls are TRBV7-9 and TRBJ2-1; 7 positions match TRBD1. V was pared by 1 base and J by 1 base, with 1 base of the junction left unmatched. The CDR3 extends over 15 amino acids. The V gene's germline CDR1 is SEHNR and CDR2 FQNEAQ (reference sequence). The CDR3 nucleotides are TGTGCCAGCAGCTTAGGGGGACAGTCCTACAATGAGCAGTTCTTC. Translated: CASSLGGQSYNEQFF.

This clonotype was counted ten times or more. CDR3 region: CASMPGMNTEAFF. The CDR3 DNA reads as TGTGCCAGCATGCCAGGTATGAACACTGAAGCTTTCTTT. The J gene is TRBJ1-1, the V gene TRBV6-1; D is undetermined. Trimming stripped 7 bases from V and 0 bases from J, with 9 bases between. The V gene's germline CDR1 is MNHNS and CDR2 SASEGT. This CDR3 spans 13 amino acids.

The chain uses TRBV29-1 and TRBJ1-2, with 8 positions matching TRBD1. V was pared by 5 bases and J by 5 bases, with 7 bases of the junction left unmatched. Germline assignment: CDR1 SQVTM and CDR2 ANQGSEA. The CDR3 runs to 13 residues. This CDR3 reads CSVKDRVAYGYTF. In DNA, the CDR3 is TGCAGCGTTAAGGACAGGGTGGCATATGGCTACACCTTC.

This clonotype has more than one count but fewer than ten. The gene calls are TRBV19 and TRBJ1-5; D is unresolved. Germline CDR1 LNHDA, CDR2 SQIVND (reference sequence). The V end was cut by 6 bases, the J end by 0 bases, with 9 bases between. The CDR3 sequence is 14 residues long. The CDR3 bases are TGTGCCAGTAGGGGCACATATAGCAATCAGCCCCAGCATTTT. It specifies CASRGTYSNQPQHF.

Worth noting for this clonotype: The junction and the germline gene differ at one end; a read error may be behind it. CDR3 DNA sequence: TGTGCCAGCTCACCACCTCTGGGGAGCTCCCACAATGAGCAGTTCTTC. Amino acids: CASSPPLGSSHNEQFF. V gene TRBV11-2 combines with J gene TRBJ2-1, with D tentatively TRBD2 (5 bases). The CDR3 runs 16 residues. CDR1 and CDR2 (germline): SGHAT, FQNNGV.

This clonotype has more than one count but fewer than ten. The V and J genes are TRBV20-1 and TRBJ1-5, with D unclear. Germline CDR1 reads DFQATT; CDR2 reads SNEGSKA (reference sequence). Between the trimmed V and J ends, which lost 2 bases and 2 bases, there was a span of 7 bases. The CDR3 length is 13 residues. The CDR3 sequence is CSARPIGNQPQHF. For the CDR3, the DNA is TGCAGTGCTAGACCCATTGGCAATCAGCCCCAGCATTTT.

This clonotype has at least ten counts. The rearrangement uses TRBV14 and TRBJ2-1; 9 nucleotides align to TRBD2. V shed 3 bases, J shed 4 bases, and the junction held 7 bases outside the gene matches. Germline V lookup: CDR1 SGHDN, CDR2 FVKESK. The CDR3 runs 16 residues. CDR3 sequence: CASSQLTSGPYNEQFF. In DNA form, the CDR3 reads TGTGCCAGCAGCCAGCTGACTAGCGGCCCGTACAATGAGCAGTTCTTC.

The rearrangement links TRBV10-1 to TRBJ2-5, with D perhaps matching TRBD2 (5 bases). Trimming cost V 0 bases and J 2 bases, with 10 bases left between them. CDR3 length: 15 amino acids. Germline V gene lookup returns CDR1 WNHNN and CDR2 SYGVQD (reference sequence). The CDR3 reads CASSESAEVQETQYF. The DNA of the CDR3 is TGCGCCAGCAGTGAGTCGGCGGAGGTTCAAGAGACCCAGTACTTC.

The V and J genes are TRBV5-1 and TRBJ2-3; 7 positions match TRBD2. CDR1 is SGHRS and CDR2 is YFSETQ in the germline V gene. Losses at the gene ends were 2 bases for V and 3 bases for J; bases not matched to a gene: 12. The CDR3 is 17 residues long. DNA for the CDR3: TGCGCCAGCAGCTTAGGCGGGAGTCCGCGTGGGACAGATACGCAGTATTTT. Protein product: CASSLGGSPRGTDTQYF.

In its sample, this clonotype was seen a few times. Possible read error: a much larger clone is one base away. This chain uses TRBV20-1 with TRBJ2-3; possibly TRBD2 for D (6 bases). Germline V gene data show CDR1 as DFQATT and CDR2 as SNEGSKA (reference sequence). The CDR3 extends over 11 amino acids. V gave up 4 bases and J gave up 11 bases, with 13 bases separating them. This chain's CDR3 is CSATLAYRQYF. The CDR3 nucleotides read TGCAGTGCTACTCTAGCGTATAGGCAGTATTTT.

This clonotype has a count of ten or more. V gene TRBV30 combines with J gene TRBJ2-1, with D unresolved. Looked up from germline, CDR1 is GTSNPN and CDR2 is SVGIG (reference sequence). Trimming stripped 7 bases from V and 6 bases from J, with 10 bases between. There are 11 residues in the CDR3. The CDR3 region has the DNA TGTGCCTCCACCCCGGGCAATGAGCAGTTCTTC. Translating gives CASTPGNEQFF. The full variable domain, in which reference TRBV30 and TRBJ2-1 provide the parts outside the CDR3, is SQTIHQWPATLVQPVGSPLSLECTVEGTSNPNLYWYRQAAGRGLQLLFYSVGIGQISSEVPQNLSASRPQDRQFILSSKKLLLSDSGFYLCASTPGNEQFFGPGTRLTVL.

This clonotype showed up many times. This chain links TRBV30 with TRBJ1-1; no clear D gene. The V gene's germline CDR1 is GTSNPN and CDR2 SVGIG (reference sequence). Trimming took off 3 bases at V and 5 bases at J, with 13 bases between the two ends. CDR3 length: 13 residues. CDR3 protein: CAWSKDFGTEAFF. Written as DNA, the CDR3 is TGTGCCTGGAGCAAAGACTTTGGGACTGAAGCTTTCTTT.

The CDR3 protein is CASSLQPPIRDTQYF. The CDR3 region has the DNA TGCGCCAGCAGCTTGCAACCGCCAATCCGCGATACGCAGTATTTT. The rearrangement links TRBV5-1 to TRBJ2-3; D ambiguous. Germline-derived CDR1 and CDR2 are SGHRS and YFSETQ. The CDR3 is 15 amino acids. The ends were cut back, 1 base at V and 6 bases at J, with 15 bases in the middle.

This clonotype came up many times. The chain is built from TRBV18 and TRBJ1-4; D uncertain. Trimming stripped 3 bases from V and 0 bases from J, with 8 bases between. The germline V gene has CDR1 KGHSH and CDR2 LQKENI. CDR3 length equals 15 residues. In DNA, the CDR3 is TGTGCCAGCTCACCGAAGGGTGCAACTAATGAAAAACTGTTTTTT. Translation gives CASSPKGATNEKLFF. The full variable domain, rest sourced from reference TRBV18 and TRBJ1-4, is NAGVMQNPRHLVRRRGQEARLRCSPMKGHSHVYWYRQLPEEGLKFMVYLQKENIIDESGMPKERFSAEFPKEGPSILRIQQVVRGDSAAYFCASSPKGATNEKLFFGSGTQLSVL.

As to this clonotype: A clone one base away is much larger, so this may be a read error. This rearrangement joins TRBV11-1 to TRBJ2-7; TRBD2 might be the D (6 bases). The ends were cut back, 5 bases at V and 9 bases at J, with 14 bases in the middle. This CDR3 has 12 residues. Germline V gene lookup returns CDR1 SGHAT and CDR2 FQDESV (reference sequence). CDR3 in amino acids: CASSPLTGGQYF. The CDR3, as DNA: TGTGCCAGCAGCCCTCTCACCGGGGGGCAGTACTTC.

The rearrangement links TRBV29-1 to TRBJ1-2; TRBD1 aligns across 11 bases. Germline lookup yields CDR1 SQVTM and CDR2 ANQGSEA. CDR3 length: 15 residues. J was trimmed by 7 bases and V by 6 bases; bases with no gene match: 13. The CDR3 nucleotides are TGCAGCGTGACCAGGACAGGGGGCCGGCAGCTTGGCTACACCTTC. It encodes CSVTRTGGRQLGYTF. The complete variable domain, with remaining parts taken from reference TRBV29-1 and TRBJ1-2, reads SAVISQKPSRDICQRGTSLTIQCQVDSQVTMMFWYRQQPGQSLTLIATANQGSEATYESGFVIDKFPISRPNLTFSTLTVSNMSPEDSSIYLCSVTRTGGRQLGYTFGSGTRLTVV.

This clonotype was seen many times. The gene calls are TRBV7-8 and TRBJ2-7, with 13 nucleotides matching TRBD2. Germline-derived CDR1 and CDR2 are SGHVS and FQNEAQ. The CDR3 has 16 amino acids. Unmatched junction bases numbered 10, after V lost 5 bases and J lost 6 bases. CDR3 DNA: TGTGCCAGCAGCCGAGACACTAGCGGGAGGGTCTTCGAGCAGTACTTC. This gives the protein CASSRDTSGRVFEQYF.

The rearrangement joins TRBV15 to TRBJ2-3, with TRBD2 matching 7 bases. The CDR3 is made up of 14 amino acids. With 3 bases clipped from V and 5 bases from J, the junction kept 5 bases outside the gene matches. Per germline, CDR1 LNHNV and CDR2 YYDKDF (reference sequence). DNA for the CDR3: TGTGCCACCAGCAGCCGGACTAGGGGAGATACGCAGTATTTT. Its protein product is CATSSRTRGDTQYF.

This chain joins TRBV4-1 and TRBJ1-1, with D unresolved. Looked up from germline, CDR1 is MGHRA and CDR2 is YSYEKL. The CDR3 loop spans 13 amino acids. The V gene lost 5 bases and the J gene lost 4 bases, with 11 bases spanning the gap. CDR3 protein: CASSRYQGTEAFF. In nucleotides, the CDR3 is TGCGCCAGCAGCAGATACCAAGGCACTGAAGCTTTCTTT.

This clonotype was counted between two and nine times. The chain is built from TRBV24-1 and TRBJ2-1; D may be TRBD2 (6 bases). CDR1 KGHDR and CDR2 SFDVKD come from the germline V gene. V dropped 3 bases and J dropped 7 bases, with 15 bases sitting between them. The CDR3 runs 15 residues. CDR3 protein: CATSDRENTGNEQFF. The CDR3 region has the DNA TGTGCCACCAGTGATCGGGAGAATACCGGGAATGAGCAGTTCTTC.

This clonotype appeared many times. The CDR3: CASSPTGGGYNEQFF. CDR3 coding DNA: TGTGCCAGCAGCCCCACCGGGGGGGGCTACAATGAGCAGTTCTTC. The rearrangement uses TRBV11-2 and TRBJ2-1; 8 bases match TRBD2. The ends lost 5 bases at V and 3 bases at J; junction bases unmatched: 6. CDR1 is SGHAT, CDR2 FQNNGV, per germline. CDR3 length equals 15 residues. Supplemented by reference TRBV11-2 and TRBJ2-1, the full variable domain reads EAGVAQSPRYKIIEKRQSVAFWCNPISGHATLYWYQQILGQGPKLLIQFQNNGVVDDSQLPKDRFSAERLKGVDSTLKIQPAKLEDSAVYLCASSPTGGGYNEQFFGPGTRLTVL.

Many counts were recorded for this clonotype. CDR3 loop: CASSLLGNQPQHF. CDR3 bases: TGTGCCAGCAGTTTGTTAGGTAATCAGCCCCAGCATTTT. V and J are TRBV12-3 or TRBV12-4 and TRBJ1-5; D remains ambiguous. Trimming removed 3 bases from V and 4 bases from J, with 7 bases in between. CDR3 length: 13 amino acids.

In this sample, this clonotype turned up many times. This chain links TRBV20-1 with TRBJ2-7; TRBD1 matches at 9 bases. The CDR3 contains 14 residues. Looked up from germline, CDR1 is DFQATT and CDR2 is SNEGSKA (reference sequence). The junction had 6 bases not matched to a gene; V was cut back by 3 bases and J by 3 bases. The chain's CDR3 is CSASGTGQGYEQYF. In DNA form, the CDR3 reads TGCAGTGCTAGCGGGACAGGGCAAGGCTACGAGCAGTACTTC.

This clonotype was picked up a small number of times. An end of the junction does not agree with germline; a read error may underlie this. CDR3 sequence reads: CSASLAGGPRSYNGQFF. The DNA for the CDR3 is TGCAGTGCTAGTTTGGCGGGAGGGCCTCGCTCCTACAATGGGCAGTTCTTC. The chain uses TRBV20-1 and TRBJ2-1; 9 positions agree with TRBD2. This CDR3 is 17 amino acids long. Germline loops: CDR1 DFQATT, CDR2 SNEGSKA (reference sequence).

This clonotype occurred many times. The V call is TRBV30, the J call TRBJ1-2, with a tentative D call TRBD1 (5 bases). The CDR3 sequence is 12 residues long. Trimming took 7 bases from V and 7 from J, leaving 16 bases between them. CDR1 and CDR2 from the germline V gene are GTSNPN and SVGIG (reference sequence). CDR3 loop: CASLRGAGGYTF. The CDR3 nucleotides read TGTGCCTCCCTTCGAGGGGCAGGTGGCTACACCTTC.

This clonotype has a count of ten or more. V gene TRBV6-1 combines with J gene TRBJ2-3, with 7 bases identical to TRBD2. The CDR3 length is 14 residues. The junction had 4 bases not matched to a gene; V was cut back by 6 bases and J by 1 base. Germline assignment: CDR1 MNHNS and CDR2 SASEGT. As DNA, the CDR3 is TGTGCCAGCAGAAAGCGGGGTCGCACAGATACGCAGTATTTT. Encoded protein: CASRKRGRTDTQYF.

This clonotype was recorded many times. This chain links TRBV11-2 with TRBJ1-4; 9 bases match TRBD1. With V trimmed by 2 bases and J by 4 bases, 2 bases remained unmatched. Looked up from germline, CDR1 is SGHAT and CDR2 is FQNNGV. This CDR3 is 15 amino acids long. The CDR3 loop reads CASSLPTGGNEKLFF. The CDR3 DNA reads TGTGCCAGCAGCTTACCGACAGGGGGTAATGAAAAACTGTTTTTT.

This chain connects TRBV20-1 to TRBJ2-1; TRBD2 aligns across 16 bases. This CDR3 has 18 residues. Unmatched junction bases numbered 6, after V lost 3 bases and J lost 1 base. CDR1 is DFQATT and CDR2 is SNEGSKA in the germline V gene (reference sequence). The CDR3 bases are TGCAGTGCTAGGTCCCCGGGACTAGCGGGAGGGTCCTACAATGAGCAGTTCTTC. Protein product: CSARSPGLAGGSYNEQFF.

This clonotype appeared many times. V usage is TRBV20-1 and J usage is TRBJ2-5, with unresolved D. Trimming removed 5 bases from V and 2 bases from J, with 9 bases in between. CDR3 length: 12 amino acids. Germline V gene data show CDR1 as DFQATT and CDR2 as SNEGSKA (reference sequence). In DNA form, the CDR3 reads TGCAGTGCTCCGTCTCTACAAGAGACCCAGTACTTC. It yields the protein CSAPSLQETQYF.

This clonotype was seen a few times. DNA of the CDR3: TGTGCCAGCAGCTTACAGGGGTCTATAAGAGAGACCCAGTACTTC. Encoded protein: CASSLQGSIRETQYF. The rearrangement uses TRBV11-2 and TRBJ2-5; TRBD1 is a possible D gene (6 bases). The germline gives CDR1 SGHAT, CDR2 FQNNGV. Trimming took off 2 bases at V and 4 bases at J, with 14 bases between the two ends. The CDR3 runs 15 residues.

This clonotype was counted many times. The chain combines TRBV5-1 with TRBJ2-7, with D perhaps given as TRBD1 or TRBD2 (5 bases each). The CDR3 is 15 amino acids. CDR1 SGHRS and CDR2 YFSETQ come from the germline V gene. Trimming removed 4 bases at V and 4 bases at J, with 18 bases between. In DNA, the CDR3 is TGCGCCAGCAGCGCCGTCCCCGGGGCAGGTTACGAGCAGTACTTC. This translates into CASSAVPGAGYEQYF.

The chain recombines TRBV19 with TRBJ2-3, with 12 bases fitting TRBD2. Germline V gene sequence: CDR1 LNHDA, CDR2 SQIVND (reference sequence). V lost 7 bases, J lost 5 bases, and 22 bases stayed unmatched. The CDR3 sequence is 20 residues long. CDR3 in amino acids: CASTPQPYSSGRARGDTQYF. CDR3 nucleotide sequence: TGTGCCAGTACCCCACAACCCTATTCTAGCGGGAGGGCCCGGGGAGATACGCAGTATTTT. Based on the CDR3 plus reference TRBV19 and TRBJ2-3, the full variable domain is DGGITQSPKYLFRKEGQNVTLSCEQNLNHDAMYWYRQDPGQGLRLIYYSQIVNDFQKGDIAEGYSVSREKKESFPLTVTSAQKNPTAFYLCASTPQPYSSGRARGDTQYFGPGTRLTVL.